This T cell receptor beta chain came from a study of blood T cells in healthy people across ages. This clonotype has ten or more counts. A junction boundary mismatches the germline segment, possibly from a read error. Primed by a sample-barcoded 5' primer and a J-beta primer mix, a second PCR proceeded for roughly 7 to 11 cycles. One entry per CDR3 protein results from TCRdb running MiXCR on the 5' RACE reads. The sample consists of around 1,800,000 distinct CDR3 sequences, roughly two fifths of them appearing once. The CDR3 runs to 14 residues. Germline V gene data show CDR1 as SGHRS and CDR2 as YFSETQ.

The sequence derives from a human donor in good health. The genes are TRBV5-1 and TRBJ1-1; D uncertain. Material for sequencing was blood. The CDR3, as DNA: TGTGCCAGCAGTCTTGAAGGGTCGAACACTGAAGCTTTCTTT. Translating gives CASSLEGSNTEAFF.